What follows are 22 T cell receptor beta chains derived from one specimen sequenced in a study of neurological immune-mediated disorders. As to time point: longitudinal time-point 1 (baseline). TCRdb used MiXCR to reprocess the 5' RACE reads, holding one entry per CDR3 protein. The table has around 37,000 distinct CDR3 sequences, 3% to 3.5% seen once. Sequenced sample: PBMCs. These TCRs come from a woman aged 55-70 years with multiple sclerosis.

By its share, this clonotype is medium-sized. This chain connects TRBV14 to TRBJ2-3; no clear D gene. The germline V gene encodes CDR1 SGHDN and CDR2 FVKESK. The CDR3 extends over 13 amino acids. Between the trimmed V and J ends, which lost 4 bases and 6 bases, there was a span of 11 bases. Written as DNA, the CDR3 is TGTGCCAGCAGCCCTTTTCTCGGGGATACGCAGTATTTT. Translation gives CASSPFLGDTQYF.

This clonotype occurred many times. The chain joins TRBV10-3 to TRBJ2-7; 11 positions match TRBD2. V dropped 0 bases and J dropped 6; count of bases not matched to a gene: 4. CDR1 is ENHRY, CDR2 SYGVKD, per germline. The CDR3 loop spans 15 amino acids. CDR3 sequence (DNA): TGTGCCATCAGTGAGTCGTGGCTAGCGGGGGGCGAGCAGTACTTC. Translated, it gives CAISESWLAGGEQYF.

This chain uses TRBV27 with TRBJ2-5; TRBD2 aligns across 8 bases. Losses at the gene ends were 8 bases for V and 4 bases for J; bases not matched to a gene: 18. This CDR3 region has 17 residues. The germline CDR1 and CDR2 sequences are MNHEY and SMNVEV (reference sequence). CDR3 nucleotides: TGTGCCAGCCGCGCAACGGGGACTAGAGACGTAGGAGAGACCCAGTACTTC. Encoded protein: CASRATGTRDVGETQYF.

V is TRBV20-1 and J is TRBJ1-1, with a possible D match to TRBD1 (5 bases). Germline CDR1 DFQATT, CDR2 SNEGSKA (reference sequence). The CDR3 extends over 13 amino acids. V lost 0 bases to trimming and J lost 6 bases, with 11 bases between them. The CDR3 DNA reads TGCAGTGCTAGAGAATATCGGGACTCTGAAGCTTTCTTT. Its translation: CSAREYRDSEAFF.

This clonotype is categorized as medium-sized. The rearrangement joins TRBV15 to TRBJ2-6; 9 nucleotides line up with TRBD1. Trimming cost V 4 bases and J 2 bases; bases outside gene matches: 12. Germline CDR1 LNHNV, CDR2 YYDKDF (reference sequence). The CDR3 contains 19 residues. CDR3 sequence reads: CATSTNRDRVRTGANVLTF. CDR3 DNA sequence: TGTGCCACCAGCACCAACCGGGACAGGGTACGCACTGGGGCCAACGTCCTGACTTTC.

Ten or more counts support this clonotype. The chain uses TRBV5-1 and TRBJ2-7; D not certain. Germline V CDR1 and CDR2: SGHRS, YFSETQ. This CDR3 contains 15 residues. V was pared by 0 bases and J by 4 bases, with 14 bases between. The CDR3 loop is CASSLGETPPYEQYF. CDR3 DNA: TGCGCCAGCAGCTTGGGAGAGACTCCGCCGTACGAGCAGTACTTC.

This clonotype appeared a few times. This chain connects TRBV10-1 to TRBJ1-1; D ambiguous. CDR1 is WNHNN and CDR2 is SYGVQD in the germline V gene (reference sequence). V dropped 5 bases and J dropped 1 base, with 8 bases sitting between them. The CDR3 is 13 amino acids. This CDR3 is CASSMTENTEAFF. CDR3 coding DNA: TGCGCCAGCAGTATGACGGAGAACACTGAAGCTTTCTTT.

This clonotype was counted many times. This chain joins TRBV20-1 and TRBJ2-7; D is possibly TRBD1 (5 bases). This CDR3 is built from 12 residues. In germline, CDR1 is DFQATT, CDR2 SNEGSKA (reference sequence). The germline V and J ends were trimmed by 0 bases and 5 bases, with 8 bases remaining between them. CDR3: CSARDLTDEQYF. The CDR3 DNA reads as TGCAGTGCTAGAGATTTGACAGACGAGCAGTACTTC.

This clonotype was detected a few times. The gene calls are TRBV12-2 and TRBJ1-3; TRBD1, the table's D call, was not compared with the DNA. TRBV12-2 has pseudogene status. CDR3 size: 16 residues. The CDR3 region has the DNA TGTGCAAGTAACAGGCCTTATTCTCTCTCTGGAAACACCATATATTTT. Amino acid sequence: CASNRPYSLSGNTIYF.

At least ten counts were recorded for this clonotype. The rearrangement links TRBV7-9 to TRBJ2-1; D is undetermined. The CDR3 length is 15 residues. Trimming took 3 bases from V and 4 from J, leaving 13 bases between them. Germline V gene data show CDR1 as SEHNR and CDR2 as FQNEAQ (reference sequence). CDR3 sequence reads: CASSFLHLGYNEQFF. CDR3 bases: TGTGCCAGCAGCTTCCTGCACTTGGGTTACAATGAGCAGTTCTTC.

This clonotype was counted ten times or more. The gene calls are TRBV5-1 and TRBJ1-4; 7 positions match TRBD1. CDR1 SGHRS and CDR2 YFSETQ come from the germline V gene. J gave up 7 bases and V 0 bases, and 6 bases lay outside the gene matches. The CDR3 is made up of 15 amino acids. CDR3 coding DNA: TGCGCCAGCAGCTTGGGGGGACAGACAGGTGAAAAACTGTTTTTT. Protein product: CASSLGGQTGEKLFF.

This chain links TRBV7-2 with TRBJ2-7; 8 bases are shared with TRBD1. The CDR3 is made up of 16 amino acids. From germline, CDR1 is SGHTA and CDR2 FQGNSA. The ends lost 5 bases at V and 5 bases at J; junction bases unmatched: 14. The CDR3 DNA reads as TGTGCCAGCAGCCCGCCGGGACAGGCTGTGAATGACGAGCAGTACTTC. The encoded protein is CASSPPGQAVNDEQYF.

Many counts were recorded for this clonotype. The J gene is TRBJ2-7, the V gene TRBV20-1, with a tentative D call TRBD1 (6 bases). CDR3 length: 14 amino acids. Germline CDR1 and CDR2: DFQATT and SNEGSKA (reference sequence). V lost 5 bases to trimming and J lost 3 bases, with 17 bases between them. The CDR3 region has the DNA TGCAGTGCTGGGGGCCGGCGGCTTTACTACGAGCAGTACTTC. As protein: CSAGGRRLYYEQYF.

At least ten counts were recorded for this clonotype. The rearrangement joins TRBV5-1 to TRBJ1-2; D call uncertain. Between the trimmed V and J ends, which lost 0 bases and 4 bases, there was a span of 13 bases. The germline V gene has CDR1 SGHRS and CDR2 YFSETQ. The CDR3 has 15 amino acids. DNA for the CDR3: TGCGCCAGCAGCTTGGAGCCTCAGGCGAGCTATGGCTACACCTTC. The encoded protein is CASSLEPQASYGYTF.

This clonotype was seen ten or more times. This chain joins TRBV5-1 and TRBJ2-6; D possibly corresponds to TRBD2 (6 bases). This CDR3 is 16 amino acids long. Trimming cost V 1 base and J 0 bases, with 8 bases left between them. Germline V lookup: CDR1 SGHRS, CDR2 YFSETQ. The CDR3 sequence: CASSLSGSSGANVLTF. The CDR3 bases are TGCGCCAGCAGCTTGTCCGGGAGCTCTGGGGCCAACGTCCTGACTTTC.

In this sample, this clonotype turned up many times. The chain joins TRBV20-1 to TRBJ1-2, with 7 bases aligning to TRBD1. V was pared by 5 bases and J by 5 bases, with 5 bases of the junction left unmatched. CDR1 and CDR2 (germline): DFQATT, SNEGSKA (reference sequence). CDR3 size: 12 residues. CDR3 protein: CSALDRVYGYTF. CDR3 nucleotides: TGCAGTGCTCTCGACAGGGTTTATGGCTACACCTTC.

This clonotype was seen ten or more times. One junction end does not reproduce the germline sequence, and a read error may be involved. This chain links TRBV5-1 with TRBJ1-1, with D possibly being TRBD1 (6 bases). The germline V gene has CDR1 SGHRS and CDR2 YFSETQ. This CDR3 has 12 residues. CDR3 loop: CASSPGTTGAFF. The CDR3 nucleotides are TGCGCCAGCAGCCCGGGGACAACTGGAGCTTTCTTT.

This clonotype was recorded many times. The chain is built from TRBV12-3 or TRBV12-4 and TRBJ1-5, with no clear D. The V end was cut by 3 bases, the J end by 6 bases, with 12 bases between. The CDR3 has 14 amino acids. The CDR3 here is CASSFRGSSQPQHF. DNA for the CDR3: TGTGCCAGCAGTTTTCGAGGGTCTAGTCAGCCCCAGCATTTT.

This clonotype was recorded at least ten times. The chain has TRBV5-1 and TRBJ2-1, with 14 bases aligning to TRBD2. This CDR3 region has 19 residues. The V gene's germline CDR1 is SGHRS and CDR2 YFSETQ. Trimming cost V 4 bases and J 5 bases; bases outside gene matches: 14. This chain's CDR3 is CASSPPGTSGGSANNEQFF. The CDR3 DNA reads TGCGCCAGCAGCCCGCCCGGGACTAGCGGGGGCTCGGCTAACAATGAGCAGTTCTTC.

This clonotype was picked up many times. J is TRBJ2-7 and V is TRBV10-1; tentative D call: TRBD2 (7 bases). Germline assignment: CDR1 WNHNN and CDR2 SYGVQD (reference sequence). Between the trimmed V and J ends, which lost 4 bases and 1 base, there was a span of 11 bases. The CDR3 spans 14 residues. The CDR3 loop reads CASSVGGDSYEQYF. DNA of the CDR3: TGCGCCAGCAGTGTAGGGGGGGATTCCTACGAGCAGTACTTC.

This clonotype was observed at least ten times. The V and J genes are TRBV5-1 and TRBJ2-3, with 10 positions matching TRBD2. This CDR3 region has 15 residues. With V trimmed by 5 bases and J by 4 bases, 7 bases remained unmatched. CDR1 and CDR2 from the germline V gene are SGHRS and YFSETQ. The CDR3 reads CASSSTSGDPDTQYF. CDR3 DNA sequence: TGCGCCAGCAGTTCAACTAGCGGGGATCCAGATACGCAGTATTTT.

This clonotype was observed a few times. With a much larger clone just one base away, this may be a read error. The CDR3 sequence is CDSSLTDSEQYF. CDR3 nucleotide sequence: TGCGACAGCAGCTTGACAGATTCCGAGCAGTACTTC. V is TRBV5-1 and J is TRBJ2-7; D might be TRBD1 (5 bases). CDR1 and CDR2 from the germline V gene are SGHRS and YFSETQ. The CDR3 extends over 12 amino acids.